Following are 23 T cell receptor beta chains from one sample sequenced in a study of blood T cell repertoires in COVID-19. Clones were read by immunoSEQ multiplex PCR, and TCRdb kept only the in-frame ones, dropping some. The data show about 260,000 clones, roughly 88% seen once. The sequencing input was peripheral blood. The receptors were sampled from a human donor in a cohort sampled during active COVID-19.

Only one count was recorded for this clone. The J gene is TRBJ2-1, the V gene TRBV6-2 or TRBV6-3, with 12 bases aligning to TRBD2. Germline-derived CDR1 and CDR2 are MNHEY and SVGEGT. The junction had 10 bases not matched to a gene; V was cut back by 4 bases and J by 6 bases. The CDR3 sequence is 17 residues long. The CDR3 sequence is CASSLGLAGIGRNEQFF. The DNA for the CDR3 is TGTGCCAGCAGTTTAGGACTAGCGGGAATAGGGCGCAATGAGCAGTTCTTC.

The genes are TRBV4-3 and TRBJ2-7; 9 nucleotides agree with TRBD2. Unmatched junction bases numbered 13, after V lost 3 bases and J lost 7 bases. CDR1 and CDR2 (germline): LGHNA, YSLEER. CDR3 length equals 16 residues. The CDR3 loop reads CASSHAGTSNLGEQYF. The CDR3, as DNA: TGCGCCAGCAGCCATGCCGGGACTAGCAATCTTGGGGAGCAGTACTTC.

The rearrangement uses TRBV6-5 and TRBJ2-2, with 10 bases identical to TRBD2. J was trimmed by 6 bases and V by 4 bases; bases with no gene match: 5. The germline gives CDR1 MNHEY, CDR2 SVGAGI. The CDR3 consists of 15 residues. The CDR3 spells CASSFTSGNPGELFF. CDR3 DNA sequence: TGTGCCAGCAGTTTTACTAGCGGGAATCCCGGGGAGCTGTTTTTT.

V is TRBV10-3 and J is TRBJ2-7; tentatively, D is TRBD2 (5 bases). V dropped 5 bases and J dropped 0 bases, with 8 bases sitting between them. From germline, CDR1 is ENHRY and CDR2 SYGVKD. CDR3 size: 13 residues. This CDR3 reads CAISPGVSYEQYF. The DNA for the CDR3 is TGTGCCATCAGTCCCGGGGTCTCCTACGAGCAGTACTTC.

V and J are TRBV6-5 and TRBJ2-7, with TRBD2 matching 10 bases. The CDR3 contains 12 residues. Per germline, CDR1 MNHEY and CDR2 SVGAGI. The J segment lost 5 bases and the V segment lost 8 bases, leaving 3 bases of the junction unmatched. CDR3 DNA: TGTGCCAGCTCTAGCGGGAGCCACGAGCAGTACTTC. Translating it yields CASSSGSHEQYF.

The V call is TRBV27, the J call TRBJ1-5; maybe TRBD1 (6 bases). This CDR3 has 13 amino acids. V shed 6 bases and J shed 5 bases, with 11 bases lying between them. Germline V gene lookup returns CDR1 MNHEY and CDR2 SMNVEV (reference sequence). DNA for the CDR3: TGTGCCAGCAGCCCGGGACAATATCAGCCCCAGCATTTT. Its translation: CASSPGQYQPQHF.

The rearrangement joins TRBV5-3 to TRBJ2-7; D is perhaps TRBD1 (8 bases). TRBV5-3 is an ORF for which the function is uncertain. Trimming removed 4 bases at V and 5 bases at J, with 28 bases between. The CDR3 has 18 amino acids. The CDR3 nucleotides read TGTGCCAGAAGCGTGAAGCCGAAAAGACAGGGGAGGGTCGACGAGCAGTACTTC. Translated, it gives CARSVKPKRQGRVDEQYF.

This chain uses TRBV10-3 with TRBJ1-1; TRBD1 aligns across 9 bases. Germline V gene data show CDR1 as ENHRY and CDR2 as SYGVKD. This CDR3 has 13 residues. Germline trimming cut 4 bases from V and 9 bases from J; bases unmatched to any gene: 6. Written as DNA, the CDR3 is TGTGCCATCAGTGGGACAGGGGAAGGTAAAGCTTTCTTT. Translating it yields CAISGTGEGKAFF.

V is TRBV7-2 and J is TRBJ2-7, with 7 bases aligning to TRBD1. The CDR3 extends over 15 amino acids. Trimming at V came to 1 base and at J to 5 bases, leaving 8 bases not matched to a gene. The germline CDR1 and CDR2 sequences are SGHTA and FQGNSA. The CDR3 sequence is CASSLGGGAPDEQYF. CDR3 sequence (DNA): TGTGCCAGCAGCTTAGGAGGGGGCGCCCCGGACGAGCAGTACTTC.

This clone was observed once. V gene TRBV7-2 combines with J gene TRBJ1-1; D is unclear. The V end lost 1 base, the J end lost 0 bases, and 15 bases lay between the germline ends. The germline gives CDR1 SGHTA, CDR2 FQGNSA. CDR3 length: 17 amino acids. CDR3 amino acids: CASSLGAPGWMNTEAFF. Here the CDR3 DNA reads TGTGCCAGCAGCTTAGGGGCGCCGGGATGGATGAACACTGAAGCTTTCTTT. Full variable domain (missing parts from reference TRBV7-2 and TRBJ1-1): GAGVSQSPSNKVTEKGKDVELRCDPISGHTALYWYRQSLGQGLEFLIYFQGNSAPDKSGLPSDRFSAERTGGSVSTLTIQRTQQEDSAVYLCASSLGAPGWMNTEAFFGQGTRLTVV.

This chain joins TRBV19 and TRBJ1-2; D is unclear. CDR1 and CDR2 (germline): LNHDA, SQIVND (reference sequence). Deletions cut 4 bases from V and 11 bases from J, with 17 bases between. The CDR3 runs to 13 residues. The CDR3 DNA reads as TGTGCCAGTAGTACCGACAAGTGGATATGGTACACCTTC. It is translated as CASSTDKWIWYTF. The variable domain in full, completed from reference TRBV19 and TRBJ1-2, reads DGGITQSPKYLFRKEGQNVTLSCEQNLNHDAMYWYRQDPGQGLRLIYYSQIVNDFQKGDIAEGYSVSREKKESFPLTVTSAQKNPTAFYLCASSTDKWIWYTFGSGTRLTVV.

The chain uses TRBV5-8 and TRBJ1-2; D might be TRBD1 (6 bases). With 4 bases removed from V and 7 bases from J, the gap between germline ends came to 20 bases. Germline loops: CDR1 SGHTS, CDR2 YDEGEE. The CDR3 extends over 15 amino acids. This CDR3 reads CASSTHSGRGSGYTF. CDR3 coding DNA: TGTGCCAGCAGCACACATTCAGGCAGGGGTAGTGGCTACACCTTC. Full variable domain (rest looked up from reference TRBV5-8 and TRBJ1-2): EAGVTQSPTHLIKTRGQQATLRCSPISGHTSVYWYQQALGLGLQFLLWYDEGEERNRGNFPPRFSGRQFPNYSSELNVNALELEDSALYLCASSTHSGRGSGYTFGSGTRLTVV.

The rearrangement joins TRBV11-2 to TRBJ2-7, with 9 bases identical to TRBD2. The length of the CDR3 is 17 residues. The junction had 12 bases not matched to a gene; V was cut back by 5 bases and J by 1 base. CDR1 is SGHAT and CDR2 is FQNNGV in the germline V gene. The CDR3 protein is CASSPRNGLAGSYEQYF. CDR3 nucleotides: TGTGCCAGCAGCCCGCGTAATGGGCTAGCGGGGTCCTACGAGCAGTACTTC.

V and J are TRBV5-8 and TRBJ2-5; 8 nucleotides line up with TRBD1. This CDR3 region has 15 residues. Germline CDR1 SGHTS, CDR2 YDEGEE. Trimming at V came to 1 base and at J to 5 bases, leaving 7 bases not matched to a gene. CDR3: CASSLRGQVGETQYF. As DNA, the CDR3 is TGTGCCAGCAGCTTGAGGGGACAGGTAGGGGAGACCCAGTACTTC.

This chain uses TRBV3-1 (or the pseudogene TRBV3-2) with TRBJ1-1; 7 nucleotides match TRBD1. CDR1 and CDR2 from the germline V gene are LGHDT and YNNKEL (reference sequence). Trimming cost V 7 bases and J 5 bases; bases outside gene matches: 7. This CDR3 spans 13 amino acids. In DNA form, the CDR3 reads TGTGCCAGCATCAACAGGGGCGGGACTGAAGCTTTCTTT. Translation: CASINRGGTEAFF.

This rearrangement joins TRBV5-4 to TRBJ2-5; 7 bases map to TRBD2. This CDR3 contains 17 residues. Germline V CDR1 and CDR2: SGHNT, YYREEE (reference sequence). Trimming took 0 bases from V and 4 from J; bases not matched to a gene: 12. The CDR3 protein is CASSLDGGRGLGETQYF. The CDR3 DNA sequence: TGTGCCAGCAGCTTGGACGGCGGGAGAGGGCTTGGAGAGACCCAGTACTTC.

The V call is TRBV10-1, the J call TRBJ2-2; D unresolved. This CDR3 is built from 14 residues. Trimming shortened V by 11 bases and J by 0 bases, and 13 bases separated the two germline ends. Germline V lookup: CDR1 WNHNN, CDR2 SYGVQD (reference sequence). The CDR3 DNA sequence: TGCGCCCCCGGTCGCGCTCCGAACACCGGGGAGCTGTTTTTT. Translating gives CAPGRAPNTGELFF.

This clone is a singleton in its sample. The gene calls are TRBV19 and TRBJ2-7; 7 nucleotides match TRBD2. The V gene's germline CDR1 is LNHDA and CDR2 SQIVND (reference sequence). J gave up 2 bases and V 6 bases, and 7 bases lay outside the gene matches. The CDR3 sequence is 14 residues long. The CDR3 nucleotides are TGTGCCAGTAGGACCGGGACTACCGCCTACGAGCAGTACTTC. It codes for CASRTGTTAYEQYF.

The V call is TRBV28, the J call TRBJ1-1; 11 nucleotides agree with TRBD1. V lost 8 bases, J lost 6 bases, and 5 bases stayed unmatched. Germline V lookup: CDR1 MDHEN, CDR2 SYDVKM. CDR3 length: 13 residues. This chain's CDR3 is CASGQGATAEAFF. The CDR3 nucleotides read TGTGCCAGCGGACAGGGGGCTACCGCTGAAGCTTTCTTT.

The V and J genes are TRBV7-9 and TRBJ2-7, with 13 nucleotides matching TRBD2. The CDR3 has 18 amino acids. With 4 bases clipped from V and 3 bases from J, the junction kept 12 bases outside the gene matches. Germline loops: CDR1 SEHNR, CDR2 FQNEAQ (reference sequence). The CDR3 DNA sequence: TGTGCCAGCAGCTCCCCGGGACTAGCGGGACTCTTAGACTACGAGCAGTACTTC. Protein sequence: CASSSPGLAGLLDYEQYF.

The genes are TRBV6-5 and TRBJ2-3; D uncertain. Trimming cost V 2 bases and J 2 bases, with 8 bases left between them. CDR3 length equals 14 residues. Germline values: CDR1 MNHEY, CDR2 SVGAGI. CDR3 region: CASSYGEATDTQYF. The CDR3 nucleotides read TGTGCCAGCAGTTACGGAGAAGCCACAGATACGCAGTATTTT.

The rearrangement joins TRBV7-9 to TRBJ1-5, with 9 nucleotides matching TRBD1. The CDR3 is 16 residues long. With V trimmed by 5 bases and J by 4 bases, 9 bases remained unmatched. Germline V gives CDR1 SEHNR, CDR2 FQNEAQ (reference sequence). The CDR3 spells CASSGDRGYGNQPQHF. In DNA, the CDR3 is TGTGCCAGCAGCGGAGACAGGGGGTATGGGAATCAGCCCCAGCATTTT.

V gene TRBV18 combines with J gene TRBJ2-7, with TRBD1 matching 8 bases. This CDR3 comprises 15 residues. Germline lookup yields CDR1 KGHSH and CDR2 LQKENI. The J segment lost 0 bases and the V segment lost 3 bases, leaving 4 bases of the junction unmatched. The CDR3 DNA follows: TGTGCCAGCTCACCGGAGACAGGGGACTCCTACGAGCAGTACTTC. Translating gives CASSPETGDSYEQYF.